The sequence of this T cell receptor beta chain was determined in a study of blood T cell repertoires in COVID-19. Profiling relied on immunoSEQ multiplex PCR, and the TCRdb table lists in-frame clones only, not all of them. The sample consists of approximately 110,000 clones, more than 75% of them appearing once. With 0 bases removed from V and 2 bases from J, the gap between germline ends came to 8 bases. The CDR3 covers 15 residues. Germline V gene data show CDR1 as MNHEY and CDR2 as SMNVEV (reference sequence). The chain is built from TRBV27 and TRBJ1-3; D is perhaps TRBD1 (5 bases). The sequence came from a middle-aged woman with acute or convalescent COVID-19. The sequenced sample was peripheral blood. The CDR3 sequence: CASSLSGEAGNTIYF. As DNA, the CDR3 is TGTGCCAGCAGTTTATCAGGGGAGGCTGGAAACACCATATATTTT.